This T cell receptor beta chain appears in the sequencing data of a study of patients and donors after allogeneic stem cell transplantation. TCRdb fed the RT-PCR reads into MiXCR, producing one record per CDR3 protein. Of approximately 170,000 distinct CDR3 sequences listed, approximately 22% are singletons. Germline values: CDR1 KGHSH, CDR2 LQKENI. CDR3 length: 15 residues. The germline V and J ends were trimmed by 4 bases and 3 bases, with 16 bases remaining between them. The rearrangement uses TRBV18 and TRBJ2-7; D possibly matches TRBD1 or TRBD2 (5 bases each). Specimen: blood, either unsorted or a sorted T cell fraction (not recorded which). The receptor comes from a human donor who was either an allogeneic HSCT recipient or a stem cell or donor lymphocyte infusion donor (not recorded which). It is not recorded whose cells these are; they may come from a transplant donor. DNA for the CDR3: TGTGCCAGCTCACTAGGGACCCTAGTCAACTACGAGCAGTACTTC. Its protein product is CASSLGTLVNYEQYF.